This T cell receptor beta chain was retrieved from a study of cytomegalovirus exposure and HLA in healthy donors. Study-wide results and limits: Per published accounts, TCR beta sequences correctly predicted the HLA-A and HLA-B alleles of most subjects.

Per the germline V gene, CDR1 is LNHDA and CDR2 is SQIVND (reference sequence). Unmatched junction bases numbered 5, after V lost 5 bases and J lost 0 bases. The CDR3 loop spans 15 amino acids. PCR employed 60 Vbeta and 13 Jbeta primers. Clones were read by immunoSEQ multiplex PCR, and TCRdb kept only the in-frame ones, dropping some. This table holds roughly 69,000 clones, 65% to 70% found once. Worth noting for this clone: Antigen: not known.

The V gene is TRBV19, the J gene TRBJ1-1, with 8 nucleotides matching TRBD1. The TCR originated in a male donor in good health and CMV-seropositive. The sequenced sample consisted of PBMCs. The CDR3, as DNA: TGTGCCAGTAGTGGACAGGGACTAATGAACACTGAAGCTTTCTTT. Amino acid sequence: CASSGQGLMNTEAFF.